This TCR beta chain was identified in a study of T cell responses to AZD1222 COVID-19 vaccine. General study results and limits: Just a handful of people given AZD1222 tested seropositive at baseline. White British people made up most donors, females outnumbered males, and clonal diversity was possibly underestimated. Reports indicate that nearly half of spike-specific TCRs are directed at unmutated variant regions. The study found vaccine-associated CD4 TCRs spanning spike, dominant at 160-218 and 743-854.

Sequencing used immunoSEQ multiplex PCR; TCRdb keeps in-frame clones, though not all of them. The table has 150,000 or so clones, 90% seen once. A word on this clone: Antigen: not known.

The source material was peripheral blood, sampled on day 0 of AZD1222 vaccination. This TCR derives from an adult in good health.

This CDR3 is CASSLQVAWGPKETQYF. CDR3 nucleotide sequence: TGCGCCAGCAGCTTACAAGTAGCGTGGGGCCCAAAAGAGACCCAGTACTTC. The chain has TRBV5-1 and TRBJ2-5; TRBD1 or TRBD2 may be the D gene (5 bases each). The V and J ends lost 2 bases and 3 bases respectively, with 20 bases between them. Germline CDR1 and CDR2: SGHRS and YFSETQ. The CDR3 sequence is 17 residues long.